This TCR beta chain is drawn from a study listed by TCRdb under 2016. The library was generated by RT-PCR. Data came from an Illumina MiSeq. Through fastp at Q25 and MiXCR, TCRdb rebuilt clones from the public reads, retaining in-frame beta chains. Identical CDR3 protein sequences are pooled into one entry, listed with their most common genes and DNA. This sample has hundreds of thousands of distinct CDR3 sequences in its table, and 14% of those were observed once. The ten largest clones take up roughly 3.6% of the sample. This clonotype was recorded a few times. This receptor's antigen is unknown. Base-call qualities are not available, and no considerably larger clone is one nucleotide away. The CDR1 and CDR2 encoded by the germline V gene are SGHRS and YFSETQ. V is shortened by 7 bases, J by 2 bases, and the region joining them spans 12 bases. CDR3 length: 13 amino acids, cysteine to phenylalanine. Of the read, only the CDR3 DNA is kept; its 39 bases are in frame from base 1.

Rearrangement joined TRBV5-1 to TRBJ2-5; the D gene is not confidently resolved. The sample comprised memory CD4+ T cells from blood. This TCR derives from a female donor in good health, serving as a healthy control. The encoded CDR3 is CASCLQLQETQYF. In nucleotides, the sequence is TGCGCCAGCTGCCTACAGTTACAAGAGACCCAGTACTTC.